A selection of T cell receptor beta chains follows, all from one sample in a study of T cell changes during pregnancy in multiple sclerosis. Using immunoSEQ multiplex PCR, the repertoire was profiled, and TCRdb retains in-frame clones only, with some absent. The sample carries over 50,000 clones, roughly nine tenths recorded once. This specimen consisted of CD4+ T cells from peripheral blood mononuclear cells, obtained in the third trimester of pregnancy. These receptors were collected from a female donor with multiple sclerosis, enrolled in a pregnancy study. CDR3s include the opening cysteine and the closing phenylalanine or tryptophan. D genes are given only for firm matches. Size values are once, few and many counts, or a class for expanded clones, and some rows have none.

D	size	V	J	DNA	CDR3
TRBD1	-	TRBV6-5	TRBJ2-7	TGTGCCAGCAGTTCCGGGGACAGCTCCTACGAGCAGTACTTC	CASSSGDSSYEQYF
TRBD1	-	TRBV6-4	TRBJ1-1	TGTGCCAGCAGTGACGGACAGGGCACTGAAGCTTTCTTT	CASSDGQGTEAFF
-	-	TRBV30	TRBJ1-1	TGTGCCTGGAGTGTCGAGGGTGGCACTGAAGCTTTCTTT	CAWSVEGGTEAFF
TRBD2	-	TRBV14	TRBJ2-6	TGTGCCCCTTCTAGCGGGAGTTCCGGGGCCAACGTCCTGACTTTC	CAPSSGSSGANVLTF
TRBD1	-	TRBV6-5	TRBJ1-2	TGTGCCAGCAGCCGCGGGACAGGCCTTAACTATGGCTACACCTTC	CASSRGTGLNYGYTF
-	-	TRBV18	TRBJ1-1	TGTGCCAGCTCCCCCCGGGGAAGCGACACTGAAGCTTTCTTT	CASSPRGSDTEAFF
-	once	TRBV28	TRBJ2-3	TGTGCCAGCAGTTTAGGCGGGATTAGCACAGATACGCAGTATTTT	CASSLGGISTDTQYF
-	-	TRBV18	TRBJ2-5	TGTGCCAGCTCACCACAGGAGTCCCAAGAGACCCAGTACTTC	CASSPQESQETQYF
-	-	TRBV7-9	TRBJ1-2	TGTGCCAGCAGCTTAAGGGAGGGGTCTGGCTACACCTTC	CASSLREGSGYTF
-	-	TRBV6-6	TRBJ1-1	TGTGCCAGCAGTCGCGAGGGTTTGAACACTGAAGCTTTCTTT	CASSREGLNTEAFF
-	-	TRBV19	TRBJ2-7	TGTGCCACCGCGACCCAGGGTTTCTACGAGCAGTACTTC	CATATQGFYEQYF
-	-	TRBV7-9	TRBJ2-2	TGTGCCAGCAGCTTAGACCTCACACACACCGGGGAGCTGTTTTTT	CASSLDLTHTGELFF
-	-	TRBV5-1	TRBJ2-6	TGCGCCAGCAGCTTGACGGCTGGGGCCAACGTCCTGACTTTC	CASSLTAGANVLTF
TRBD2	-	TRBV6-5	TRBJ2-7	TGTGCCAGCAGTCGACTAGCGGGAATCGTCGAGCAGTACTTC	CASSRLAGIVEQYF